This T cell receptor beta chain was documented in a study of T cells in Graves' hyperthyroidism and ophthalmopathy. The CDR3 loop spans 16 amino acids. Germline V CDR1 and CDR2: MNHEY, SVGAGI. Trimming at V came to 4 bases and at J to 7 bases, leaving 12 bases not matched to a gene. What was amplified from RNA transcripts were TCR beta CDR3 regions. Primed by the HTBI set, a first-round RT-PCR was run on the TCR CDR3. TCRdb independently ran MiXCR on the multiplex PCR reads; one entry per CDR3 protein. In the table there are hundreds of thousands of distinct CDR3 sequences, about 25% of which are singletons.

Specimen: blood. This sequence was found in a man between 45 and 60 years old with Graves' hyperthyroidism. The gene calls are TRBV6-5 and TRBJ2-1, with TRBD1 identical over 8 bases. As DNA, the CDR3 is TGTGCCAGCAGTTCCCCCGGGACAGGAAGAGGGAATGAGCAGTTCTTC. It is translated as CASSSPGTGRGNEQFF.